These T cell receptor beta chains were read from a single sample in a study of blood T cell repertoires in COVID-19. TCRdb's copy holds only in-frame clones and misses some; the assay was immunoSEQ multiplex PCR. There are 200,000 to 250,000 clones in the sample; about 89% occur only once, and less than 7.5% lies in the top ten. The specimen sequenced was peripheral blood. The source is a man between 60 and 75 years old who had recovered from COVID-19. Each CDR3 is given with its conserved first and last residue. D genes are given only for firm matches. A clone size is listed for some rows: how often the clone was seen (once, few, many), or a class if it is expanded.

j_call: TRBJ1-5
d_call: NA
clone_size: NA
v_call: TRBV30
cdr3_nt: TGTGCCTGGAGTTTCGGCGCTTGGAGACAGCCCCAGCATTTT
cdr3_aa: CAWSFGAWRQPQHF

j_call: TRBJ2-5
d_call: NA
clone_size: NA
v_call: TRBV6-6
cdr3_nt: TGTGCCAGCTGCCAGCGGGAGACCCAGTACTTC
cdr3_aa: CASCQRETQYF

j_call: TRBJ2-7
d_call: TRBD2
clone_size: NA
v_call: TRBV10-2
cdr3_nt: TGCGCCAGCAGTTGGACTAGCGGAATCTACGAGCAGTACTTC
cdr3_aa: CASSWTSGIYEQYF

j_call: TRBJ2-1
d_call: TRBD2
clone_size: NA
v_call: TRBV6-2/TRBV6-3
cdr3_nt: TGTGCCAGCAGTTACTCTGCGGGGGGCGTGGATGAGCAGTTCTTC
cdr3_aa: CASSYSAGGVDEQFF

j_call: TRBJ2-3
d_call: NA
clone_size: once
v_call: TRBV27
cdr3_nt: TGTGCCAGCAGTTTATCGCCGCGGAGGGGAACTAGCACAGATACGCAGTATTTT
cdr3_aa: CASSLSPRRGTSTDTQYF

j_call: TRBJ2-1
d_call: TRBD2
clone_size: NA
v_call: TRBV3-1/TRBV3-2
cdr3_nt: TGTGCCAGCAGTCTAGCGGGGCTCTCCTACAATGAGCAGTTCTTC
cdr3_aa: CASSLAGLSYNEQFF

j_call: TRBJ2-3
d_call: TRBD1
clone_size: NA
v_call: TRBV28
cdr3_nt: TGTGCCAGCAACCGACAGGGCTCAAACCCAGATACGCAGTATTTT
cdr3_aa: CASNRQGSNPDTQYF

j_call: TRBJ2-3
d_call: TRBD2
clone_size: NA
v_call: TRBV28
cdr3_nt: TGTGCCAGCAGTTCACGGACTAGCTCGAGCACAGATACGCAGTATTTT
cdr3_aa: CASSSRTSSSTDTQYF

j_call: TRBJ1-5
d_call: TRBD1
clone_size: few
v_call: TRBV7-9
cdr3_nt: TGTGCCAGCAGGTTACAGGGGAACGATCAGCCCCAGCATTTT
cdr3_aa: CASRLQGNDQPQHF

j_call: TRBJ2-7
d_call: NA
clone_size: NA
v_call: TRBV7-2
cdr3_nt: TGTGCCAGCAGGCAAACCGGGGCGGGGGAGCAGTACTTC
cdr3_aa: CASRQTGAGEQYF

j_call: TRBJ2-3
d_call: TRBD1
clone_size: NA
v_call: TRBV3-1/TRBV3-2
cdr3_nt: TGTGCCAGCAGCCGCCGACAGGGGGTGGGCACAGATACGCAGTATTTT
cdr3_aa: CASSRRQGVGTDTQYF

j_call: TRBJ2-3
d_call: TRBD2
clone_size: few
v_call: TRBV3-1/TRBV3-2
cdr3_nt: TGTGCCAGCAGCCAAGAAGCGGGGGAGGATATATCCAGCACCGGTTGGGGCACAGATACGCAGTATTTT
cdr3_aa: CASSQEAGEDISSTGWGTDTQYF

j_call: TRBJ2-7
d_call: TRBD1
clone_size: NA
v_call: TRBV28
cdr3_nt: TGTGCCAGCAGTCCTCTGAGGGGACAGAGGGCCCACGAGCAGTACTTC
cdr3_aa: CASSPLRGQRAHEQYF

j_call: TRBJ2-7
d_call: TRBD2
clone_size: NA
v_call: TRBV27
cdr3_nt: TGTGCCAGCAGTCTCCGAGAGCGGGGCTCCTACGAGCAGTACTTC
cdr3_aa: CASSLRERGSYEQYF

j_call: TRBJ2-1
d_call: TRBD2
clone_size: NA
v_call: TRBV29-1
cdr3_nt: TGCAGCGTCGCCCCCAGAGGCGGGGGAAGGGATGAGCAGTTCTTC
cdr3_aa: CSVAPRGGGRDEQFF

j_call: TRBJ2-3
d_call: NA
clone_size: NA
v_call: TRBV3-1/TRBV3-2
cdr3_nt: TGTGCCAGCAGCCAAAGAGGGCTAGACACAGATACGCAGTATTTT
cdr3_aa: CASSQRGLDTDTQYF

j_call: TRBJ1-1
d_call: TRBD1
clone_size: NA
v_call: TRBV7-2
cdr3_nt: TGTGCCAGCAGCCAGCAGGGGGCGATATTCACTGAAGCTTTCTTT
cdr3_aa: CASSQQGAIFTEAFF

j_call: TRBJ2-3
d_call: TRBD2
clone_size: NA
v_call: TRBV9
cdr3_nt: TGTGCCAGCAATCCGGGGACTAGCGGGAGTACAGATACGCAGTATTTT
cdr3_aa: CASNPGTSGSTDTQYF

j_call: TRBJ1-1
d_call: TRBD1
clone_size: NA
v_call: TRBV19
cdr3_nt: TGTGCCAGTAGTACCGGGACAGGGAACACTGAAGCTTTCTTT
cdr3_aa: CASSTGTGNTEAFF

j_call: TRBJ2-5
d_call: TRBD2
clone_size: NA
v_call: TRBV15
cdr3_nt: TGTGCCACCAGCAGAGATTTAGATTCGGCGGGGGGGAACCAAGAGACCCAGTACTTC
cdr3_aa: CATSRDLDSAGGNQETQYF

j_call: TRBJ1-1
d_call: NA
clone_size: NA
v_call: TRBV7-9
cdr3_nt: TGTGCCAGCAGCTTTTCAGGGAACACTGAAGCTTTCTTT
cdr3_aa: CASSFSGNTEAFF

j_call: TRBJ1-4
d_call: NA
clone_size: once
v_call: TRBV6-5
cdr3_nt: TGTGCCAGCAGTTACGAGGGGGCAACTAATGAAAAACTGTTTTTT
cdr3_aa: CASSYEGATNEKLFF

j_call: TRBJ2-5
d_call: NA
clone_size: NA
v_call: TRBV19
cdr3_nt: TGTGCCAGTAGTATAGCAGGGGCGGAGACCCAGTACTTC
cdr3_aa: CASSIAGAETQYF

j_call: TRBJ1-5
d_call: NA
clone_size: NA
v_call: TRBV5-1
cdr3_nt: TGCGCCAGCAGCTTGGAGGGGGTGGCCAATCAGCCCCAGCATTTT
cdr3_aa: CASSLEGVANQPQHF

j_call: TRBJ2-3
d_call: NA
clone_size: few
v_call: TRBV19
cdr3_nt: TGTGCCAGTACCCCGCGGGGAGGATGGACAGATACGCAGTATTTT
cdr3_aa: CASTPRGGWTDTQYF

j_call: TRBJ1-2
d_call: TRBD1
clone_size: once
v_call: TRBV7-9
cdr3_nt: TGTGCCAGCAGTTCCGGGACAGGGGGCAAATGGTATGGCTACACCTTC
cdr3_aa: CASSSGTGGKWYGYTF

j_call: TRBJ1-2
d_call: TRBD1
clone_size: NA
v_call: TRBV30
cdr3_nt: TGTGCCTGGGGAGAGGGGGCGGGAGGCTACACCTTC
cdr3_aa: CAWGEGAGGYTF

j_call: TRBJ1-5
d_call: NA
clone_size: NA
v_call: TRBV6-5
cdr3_nt: TGTGCCAGCAGACCCGACGTTGGGACAAGGCAGCCCCAGCATTTT
cdr3_aa: CASRPDVGTRQPQHF

j_call: TRBJ2-3
d_call: TRBD2
clone_size: NA
v_call: TRBV7-9
cdr3_nt: TGTGCCAGCGGCGGGAGACCCACAGATACGCAGTATTTT
cdr3_aa: CASGGRPTDTQYF

j_call: TRBJ1-2
d_call: TRBD1
clone_size: NA
v_call: TRBV6-5
cdr3_nt: TGTGCCAGCAGTTACACGTTCCCGGGACAGGGATATGGCTACACCTTC
cdr3_aa: CASSYTFPGQGYGYTF

j_call: TRBJ1-2
d_call: NA
clone_size: NA
v_call: TRBV28
cdr3_nt: TGTGCCAGCAGACAAGGGGCTGATGGCTACACCTTC
cdr3_aa: CASRQGADGYTF

j_call: TRBJ1-4
d_call: TRBD1
clone_size: NA
v_call: TRBV5-1
cdr3_nt: TGCGCCAGCAGCACAGGGGGGCTCCAGGGACGCTCAGCAACTAATGAAAAACTGTTTTTT
cdr3_aa: CASSTGGLQGRSATNEKLFF

j_call: TRBJ1-6
d_call: NA
clone_size: few
v_call: TRBV4-3
cdr3_nt: TGCGCCAGCAGCCAAGGATGGGGGGATAATTCACCCCTCCACTTT
cdr3_aa: CASSQGWGDNSPLHF

j_call: TRBJ2-2
d_call: TRBD1
clone_size: NA
v_call: TRBV5-6
cdr3_nt: TGTGCCAGCAGCTTGGACAGGGGGCCGGACACCGGGGAGCTGTTTTTT
cdr3_aa: CASSLDRGPDTGELFF

j_call: TRBJ2-3
d_call: TRBD1
clone_size: once
v_call: TRBV5-1
cdr3_nt: TGCGCCAGCAGCTTGGACGGGACAGGGGGCGGTACAGATACGCAGTATTTT
cdr3_aa: CASSLDGTGGGTDTQYF

j_call: TRBJ2-1
d_call: NA
clone_size: few
v_call: TRBV5-1
cdr3_nt: TGCGCCAGCAGCTACGGACGGGATTCCTACAATGAGCAGTTCTTC
cdr3_aa: CASSYGRDSYNEQFF

j_call: TRBJ2-1
d_call: TRBD2
clone_size: NA
v_call: TRBV18
cdr3_nt: TGTGCCAGCTCACCCGGGACTAGCGGGATCAATGAGCAGTTCTTC
cdr3_aa: CASSPGTSGINEQFF

j_call: TRBJ2-3
d_call: TRBD2
clone_size: NA
v_call: TRBV19
cdr3_nt: TGTGCCAGTAGGACTAGCGGGAGGGGGACAGATACGCAGTATTTT
cdr3_aa: CASRTSGRGTDTQYF

j_call: TRBJ2-7
d_call: NA
clone_size: NA
v_call: TRBV5-1
cdr3_nt: TGCGCCAGCAGCTCCCGGGACATCTACGAGCAGTACTTC
cdr3_aa: CASSSRDIYEQYF

j_call: TRBJ2-3
d_call: TRBD1
clone_size: NA
v_call: TRBV27
cdr3_nt: TGTGCCAGCAGTCCCCCAGGACAGGATGATACGCAGTATTTT
cdr3_aa: CASSPPGQDDTQYF

j_call: TRBJ2-7
d_call: NA
clone_size: once
v_call: TRBV18
cdr3_nt: TGTGCCAGCTCACCAGATGCGGGTCCCTACGAGCAGTACTTC
cdr3_aa: CASSPDAGPYEQYF

j_call: TRBJ2-7
d_call: NA
clone_size: NA
v_call: TRBV7-2
cdr3_nt: TGTGCCAGCAGCTTGCCCGGTCGCGAGCAGTACTTC
cdr3_aa: CASSLPGREQYF

j_call: TRBJ1-6
d_call: NA
clone_size: NA
v_call: TRBV27
cdr3_nt: TGTGCCAGCAGTTCCCCCCACGGCTCCTATAATTCACCCCTCCACTTT
cdr3_aa: CASSSPHGSYNSPLHF

j_call: TRBJ1-3
d_call: NA
clone_size: NA
v_call: TRBV5-4
cdr3_nt: TGTGCCAGCAGCGAAGGGGAAAACACCATATATTTT
cdr3_aa: CASSEGENTIYF

j_call: TRBJ2-2
d_call: TRBD1
clone_size: few
v_call: TRBV3-1/TRBV3-2
cdr3_nt: TGTGCCAGCAGCCAAGAAAGGACAGGGTCGAACACCGGGGAGCTGTTTTTT
cdr3_aa: CASSQERTGSNTGELFF

j_call: TRBJ2-1
d_call: NA
clone_size: NA
v_call: TRBV7-2
cdr3_nt: TGTGCCAGCAGCTTAGACGGCCCGGGGAATGAGCAGTTCTTC
cdr3_aa: CASSLDGPGNEQFF

j_call: TRBJ2-5
d_call: NA
clone_size: NA
v_call: TRBV5-1
cdr3_nt: TGCGCCAGCAGCTTGGCTTTAACTTTGCAAGAGACCCAGTACTTC
cdr3_aa: CASSLALTLQETQYF

j_call: TRBJ2-2
d_call: TRBD2
clone_size: NA
v_call: TRBV11-3
cdr3_nt: TGTGCCAGCAGCGCGGGAGTGTTGGGCGGGGAGCTGTTTTTT
cdr3_aa: CASSAGVLGGELFF

j_call: TRBJ2-7
d_call: TRBD1
clone_size: once
v_call: TRBV4-1
cdr3_nt: TGCGCCAGCTCCCAGGGGGACGGGGTCGAGCAGTACTTC
cdr3_aa: CASSQGDGVEQYF

j_call: TRBJ1-6
d_call: NA
clone_size: NA
v_call: TRBV5-1
cdr3_nt: TGCGCCAGCAGCGACTCACAGGGTTCACCCCTCCACTTT
cdr3_aa: CASSDSQGSPLHF

j_call: TRBJ2-7
d_call: TRBD2
clone_size: NA
v_call: TRBV18
cdr3_nt: TGTGCCAGCTCACCCTGGACTAGCGGGTCCTACGAGCAGTACTTC
cdr3_aa: CASSPWTSGSYEQYF

j_call: TRBJ1-1
d_call: NA
clone_size: NA
v_call: TRBV6-5
cdr3_nt: TGTGCCAGCAGTCCTTCGGGAGGCCCGAACACTGAAGCTTTCTTT
cdr3_aa: CASSPSGGPNTEAFF

j_call: TRBJ2-3
d_call: NA
clone_size: NA
v_call: TRBV7-3
cdr3_nt: TGTGCCAGCAGCCCGCTCCGGGGAGCTGCCACCCCGGATACGCAGTATTTT
cdr3_aa: CASSPLRGAATPDTQYF

j_call: TRBJ2-1
d_call: NA
clone_size: NA
v_call: TRBV18
cdr3_nt: TGTGCCAGCTCCCCTGGAGTCTCAGCGGAGTTCTTC
cdr3_aa: CASSPGVSAEFF

j_call: TRBJ2-1
d_call: TRBD2
clone_size: NA
v_call: TRBV5-1
cdr3_nt: TGCGCCAGCAGCTCTCTCCTGACTAGCGGGGGGGCCGATGAGCAGTTCTTC
cdr3_aa: CASSSLLTSGGADEQFF

j_call: TRBJ1-1
d_call: NA
clone_size: NA
v_call: TRBV7-9
cdr3_nt: TGTGCCAGCAGCCTCCAAGCCGCAACCACTGAAGCTTTCTTT
cdr3_aa: CASSLQAATTEAFF

j_call: TRBJ1-6
d_call: TRBD1
clone_size: NA
v_call: TRBV10-3
cdr3_nt: TGTGCCATCAGGGGACAGGGGGTCGAGTCACCCCTCCACTTT
cdr3_aa: CAIRGQGVESPLHF

j_call: TRBJ2-4
d_call: TRBD1
clone_size: NA
v_call: TRBV18
cdr3_nt: TGTGCCAGCTCATCGACAGGGGTCGACATTCAGTACTTC
cdr3_aa: CASSSTGVDIQYF

j_call: TRBJ1-2
d_call: NA
clone_size: few
v_call: TRBV19
cdr3_nt: TGTGCCAGTAGTACGATAGCGGGGAACTATGGCTACACCTTC
cdr3_aa: CASSTIAGNYGYTF